The 4 T cell receptor beta chains below come from one sample, sequenced in a study of T cells in Graves' hyperthyroidism and ophthalmopathy. RNA transcripts yielded amplified TCR beta CDR3 regions. First-round RT-PCR targeting the TCR CDR3 was performed with the HTBI primer set. In TCRdb, the multiplex PCR reads were re-called with MiXCR into one record per CDR3 protein. The table shows around 690,000 distinct CDR3 sequences, with roughly 17% occurring only once. What was sequenced was blood. The receptor source for this set is a man aged 45-60 years with Graves' hyperthyroidism.

The genes are TRBV2 and TRBJ1-2, with 8 bases fitting TRBD1. Germline CDR1 reads SNHLY; CDR2 reads FYNNEI. V trimming: 6 bases; J trimming: 4 bases; junction bases outside the gene matches: 7. CDR3 length: 14 amino acids. The CDR3 is CASRKDRDLYGYTF. The CDR3 region has the DNA TGTGCCAGCAGGAAGGACAGGGACCTCTATGGCTACACCTTC. The full variable domain, in which reference TRBV2 and TRBJ1-2 provide the parts outside the CDR3, is EPEVTQTPSHQVTQMGQEVILRCVPISNHLYFYWYRQILGQKVEFLVSFYNNEISEKSEIFDDQFSVERPDGSNFTLKIRSTKLEDSAMYFCASRKDRDLYGYTFGSGTRLTVV.

This clonotype was recorded once. This clone may be a read error of a much larger clone one base away. V and J are TRBV2 and TRBJ1-1, with D unclear. CDR1 and CDR2 (germline): SNHLY, FYNNEI. V shed 4 bases and J shed 3 bases, with 15 bases lying between them. The CDR3 spans 15 residues. CDR3 nucleotide sequence: TGTGCCAGCAGTGGGGCAGGCCTTATGGACACTGAAGCTTTCTTT. Its translation: CASSGAGLMDTEAFF. Using reference TRBV2 and TRBJ1-1 for the parts outside the CDR3, the full variable domain is EPEVTQTPSHQVTQMGQEVILRCVPISNHLYFYWYRQILGQKVEFLVSFYNNEISEKSEIFDDQFSVERPDGSNFTLKIRSTKLEDSAMYFCASSGAGLMDTEAFFGQGTRLTVV.

Many counts were recorded for this clonotype. The chain couples TRBV7-2 to TRBJ2-2, with 7 bases identical to TRBD1. V lost 6 bases and J lost 2; bases outside the gene matches: 9. CDR3 length: 16 residues. Germline V CDR1 and CDR2: SGHTA, FQGNSA. CDR3 in DNA: TGTGCCAGCAGACCACCCGGGACAGTAAACACCGGGGAGCTGTTTTTT. This codes for CASRPPGTVNTGELFF.

This clonotype has a handful of counts. The chain has TRBV28 and TRBJ2-2; the match to TRBD1 covers 12 bases. CDR3 length: 18 amino acids. The germline CDR1 and CDR2 sequences are MDHEN and SYDVKM. The V gene end was trimmed by 6 bases and the J gene end by 7 bases; junction bases not matched to a gene: 15. This CDR3 reads CASRSFWDRGQASGELFF. CDR3 in DNA: TGTGCCAGCAGAAGCTTTTGGGACAGGGGGCAAGCAAGCGGGGAGCTGTTTTTT.